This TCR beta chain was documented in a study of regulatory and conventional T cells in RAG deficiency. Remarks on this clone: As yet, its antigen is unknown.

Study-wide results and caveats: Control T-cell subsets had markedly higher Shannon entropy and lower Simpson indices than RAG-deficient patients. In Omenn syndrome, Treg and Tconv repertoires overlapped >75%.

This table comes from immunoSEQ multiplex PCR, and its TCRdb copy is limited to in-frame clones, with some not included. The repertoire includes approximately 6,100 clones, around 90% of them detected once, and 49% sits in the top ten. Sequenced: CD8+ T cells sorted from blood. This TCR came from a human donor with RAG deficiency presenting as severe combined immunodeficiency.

The chain's CDR3 is CASSLTYSYNEQFF. The CDR3 nucleotides read TGTGCCAGCAGCTTAACATACTCCTACAATGAGCAGTTCTTC. The chain employs TRBV11-2 and TRBJ2-1; unclear D gene. Per the germline V gene, CDR1 is SGHAT and CDR2 is FQNNGV. V was clipped by 2 bases and J by 0 bases, with 5 bases between them. This CDR3 has 14 residues.